The TCR beta chain described here comes from a study of T cells in Graves' hyperthyroidism and ophthalmopathy. This CDR3 has 16 residues. The ends were cut back, 4 bases at V and 1 base at J, with 15 bases in the middle. Germline CDR1 is SGHDN and CDR2 is FVKESK. RNA transcripts were the template for amplifying TCR beta CDR3 regions. TCR CDR3 regions were first amplified by RT-PCR with HTBI primers. TCRdb ran MiXCR on the multiplex PCR reads and lists one entry per CDR3 protein. The sample lists 650,000 to 750,000 distinct CDR3 sequences, about 14% occurring once. The table lists this clonotype with a few counts. For Graves' hyperthyroidism to be stable, ophthalmopathy could not progress within 18 months. Hyperthyroidism was newly diagnosed in patients aged 18 to 65 (duration under 2 months).

The source is a woman aged 18-35 years with Graves' hyperthyroidism. The chain is built from TRBV14 and TRBJ2-3, with no clear D. Sequenced input: blood. The CDR3 sequence is CASSRTRALGTDTQYF. The CDR3 nucleotides are TGTGCCAGCAGCCGTACACGGGCTCTTGGCACAGATACGCAGTATTTT.